These 13 T cell receptor beta chains were sequenced from one sample in a study of T cells in narcolepsy. TCRdb's copy holds only in-frame clones and misses some; the assay was immunoSEQ multiplex PCR. In the table there are about 40,000 clones, around 88% of which are singletons. The sequenced sample was CD45RA- memory CD4+ T cells from PBMCs. These receptors originate from a human donor with narcolepsy.

The J gene is TRBJ1-5, the V gene TRBV7-8; D call uncertain. V shed 1 base and J shed 6 bases, with 7 bases lying between them. Germline lookup yields CDR1 SGHVS and CDR2 FQNEAQ. The CDR3 has 13 amino acids. The DNA of the CDR3 is TGTGCCAGCAGCTTAGACTCGGGTCAGCCCCAGCATTTT. Amino acids: CASSLDSGQPQHF.

V and J are TRBV19 and TRBJ1-2; D is possibly TRBD1 (5 bases). The V and J ends lost 3 bases and 3 bases respectively, with 11 bases between them. Germline V gene lookup returns CDR1 LNHDA and CDR2 SQIVND (reference sequence). The CDR3 length is 14 residues. The CDR3 here is CASSIQGLDYGYTF. The CDR3 DNA reads TGTGCCAGTAGTATTCAGGGTCTTGACTATGGCTACACCTTC.

This clone was counted once. The CDR3 reads CASSIGQGETQYF. Written as DNA, the CDR3 is TGTGCCAGCAGCATAGGACAGGGAGAGACCCAGTACTTC. The V and J genes are TRBV9 and TRBJ2-5, with 8 bases aligning to TRBD1. This CDR3 is built from 13 residues. V shed 4 bases, J shed 4 bases, and the junction held 3 bases outside the gene matches. Looked up from germline, CDR1 is SGDLS and CDR2 is YYNGEE.

This rearrangement joins TRBV5-1 to TRBJ1-1, with D possibly being TRBD1 (5 bases). The CDR3 length is 16 residues. Germline values: CDR1 SGHRS, CDR2 YFSETQ. Trimming pared 4 bases from V and 0 bases from J, leaving 16 bases between. The CDR3, as DNA: TGCGCCAGCAGCCTCCGAACTGGGGGGATGAACACTGAAGCTTTCTTT. This encodes CASSLRTGGMNTEAFF.

The CDR3 protein is CASGLVQGGSYEQYF. The CDR3, as DNA: TGTGCTAGTGGTTTGGTACAAGGGGGATCCTACGAGCAGTACTTC. The V gene is TRBV12-5, the J gene TRBJ2-7, with D maybe TRBD1 (6 bases). CDR1 is LGHNT and CDR2 is FRNRAP in the germline V gene. This CDR3 is 15 amino acids long. The V end was cut by 0 bases, the J end by 1 base, with 10 bases between.

V and J are TRBV25-1 and TRBJ2-1, with 7 bases fitting TRBD2. Germline loops: CDR1 MGHDK, CDR2 SYGVNS. The CDR3 contains 15 residues. Trimming at V came to 3 bases and at J to 7 bases, leaving 9 bases not matched to a gene. Here the CDR3 DNA reads TGTGCCAGCAGTGACCCCTATGGCGGGAGTAATGAGCAGTTCTTC. Amino acids: CASSDPYGGSNEQFF.

The CDR3 sequence: CASKAGDGNTIYF. The CDR3 DNA reads TGCGCCAGCAAAGCAGGGGACGGAAACACCATATATTTT. The chain combines TRBV5-1 with TRBJ1-3, with D perhaps matching TRBD1 (6 bases). This CDR3 is built from 13 residues. Trimming removed 6 bases at V and 4 bases at J, with 11 bases between. CDR1 and CDR2 (germline): SGHRS, YFSETQ.

Concerning this clone: A read error may account for a junction end that differs from germline. The chain combines TRBV7-7 with TRBJ1-2; 8 bases are shared with TRBD1. The CDR3 extends over 16 amino acids. Germline loops: CDR1 SSHAT, CDR2 FNYEAQ (reference sequence). The DNA for the CDR3 is TGTGCTAGCAGCTCCGCACCGGGACAGGACTACTATGGCTACACCTTC. Protein sequence: CASSSAPGQDYYGYTF.

The rearrangement uses TRBV28 and TRBJ2-3; D uncertain. The germline V gene encodes CDR1 MDHEN and CDR2 SYDVKM. V gave up 5 bases and J gave up 1 base, with 10 bases separating them. The CDR3 is made up of 14 amino acids. In DNA, the CDR3 is TGTGCCAGCAGTACGCCGCGCGGCACAGATACGCAGTATTTT. Translated: CASSTPRGTDTQYF.

The J gene is TRBJ2-3, the V gene TRBV5-1, with a possible D match to TRBD2 (6 bases). Germline V gene data show CDR1 as SGHRS and CDR2 as YFSETQ. The CDR3 is 16 residues long. Trimming cost V 3 bases and J 4 bases, with 18 bases left between them. This CDR3 reads CASSSGLDDASDTQYF. CDR3 nucleotides: TGCGCCAGCAGCTCGGGACTGGACGATGCTTCAGATACGCAGTATTTT.

The count of this clone is one. The chain links TRBV19 to TRBJ2-1; D may be TRBD1 or TRBD2 (5 bases each). V was cut by 5 bases and J by 3 bases, with 11 bases left in between. Germline CDR1 is LNHDA and CDR2 is SQIVND (reference sequence). The CDR3 extends over 14 amino acids. CDR3 coding DNA: TGTGCCAGTAGTGCCGGGGCTGACTACAATGAGCAGTTCTTC. The encoded protein is CASSAGADYNEQFF.

The J gene is TRBJ1-1, the V gene TRBV10-3; the match to TRBD1 covers 8 bases. CDR1 and CDR2 (germline): ENHRY, SYGVKD. The junction had 10 bases not matched to a gene; V was cut back by 0 bases and J by 10 bases. This CDR3 has 15 amino acids. This chain's CDR3 is CAISESMGQAPGAFF. The CDR3 bases are TGTGCCATCAGTGAGTCGATGGGACAGGCCCCTGGAGCTTTCTTT.

The V call is TRBV19, the J call TRBJ1-5; D is perhaps TRBD1 (5 bases). Germline values: CDR1 LNHDA, CDR2 SQIVND (reference sequence). The CDR3 loop spans 13 amino acids. Trimming left V 3 bases short and J 6 bases short, with 9 bases between. The CDR3 DNA reads TGTGCCAGTAGTATTCAGGGTCCTCAGCCCCAGCATTTT. Amino acids: CASSIQGPQPQHF.